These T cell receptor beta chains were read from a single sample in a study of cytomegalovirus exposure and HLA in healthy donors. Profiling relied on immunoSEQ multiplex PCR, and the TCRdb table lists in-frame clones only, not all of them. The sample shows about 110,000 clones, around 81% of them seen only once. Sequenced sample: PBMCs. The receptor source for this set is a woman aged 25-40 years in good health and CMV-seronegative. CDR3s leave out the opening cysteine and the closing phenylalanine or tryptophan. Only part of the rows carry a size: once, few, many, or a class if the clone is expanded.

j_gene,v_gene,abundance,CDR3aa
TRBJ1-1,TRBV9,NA,ASSVAPGVVSEAF
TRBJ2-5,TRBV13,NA,ASSKDRSETQY
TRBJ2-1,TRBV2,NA,ARRTGRGDNNEQF
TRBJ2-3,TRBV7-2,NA,ASSSGGSTDTQY
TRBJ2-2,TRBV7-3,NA,ASSLWGPTGELF
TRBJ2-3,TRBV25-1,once,ASSAGTSGRTPQY
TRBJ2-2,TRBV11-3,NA,ASSLGRTGELF
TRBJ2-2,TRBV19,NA,ASSIVTGGDTGELF
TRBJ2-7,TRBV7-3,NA,ASSLKLAGGYEQY
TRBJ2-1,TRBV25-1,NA,ASRSGGWEAGSEQF
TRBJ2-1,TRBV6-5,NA,ASSYYQDNEQF
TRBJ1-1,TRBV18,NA,ASSPGQGANTEAF
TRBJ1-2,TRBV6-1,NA,ASSQGGVYYGYT
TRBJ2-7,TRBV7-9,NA,ASSPRTSYEQY
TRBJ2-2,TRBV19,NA,ASSGLAATGELF
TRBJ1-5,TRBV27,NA,ASSSLTGVYEPQH
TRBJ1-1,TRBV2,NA,ASSESGNTEAF
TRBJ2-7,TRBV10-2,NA,ASTDSGYEQY
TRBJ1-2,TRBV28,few,ASSFPQLSLAGGYT
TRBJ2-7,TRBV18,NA,ASSMAPSKQLHYEQY